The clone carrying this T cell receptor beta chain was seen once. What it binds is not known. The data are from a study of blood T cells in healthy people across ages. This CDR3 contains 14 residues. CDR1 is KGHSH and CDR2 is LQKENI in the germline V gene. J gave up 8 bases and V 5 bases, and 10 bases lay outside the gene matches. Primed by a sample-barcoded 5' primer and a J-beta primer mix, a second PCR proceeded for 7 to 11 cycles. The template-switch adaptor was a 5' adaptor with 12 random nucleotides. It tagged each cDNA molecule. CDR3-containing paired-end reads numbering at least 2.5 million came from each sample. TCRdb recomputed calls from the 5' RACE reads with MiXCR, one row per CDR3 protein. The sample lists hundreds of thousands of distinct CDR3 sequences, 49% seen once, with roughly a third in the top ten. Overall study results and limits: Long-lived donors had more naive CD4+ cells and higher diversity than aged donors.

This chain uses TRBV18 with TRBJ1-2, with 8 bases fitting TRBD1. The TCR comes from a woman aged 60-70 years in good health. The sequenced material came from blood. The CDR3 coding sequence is TGTGCCAGCTCATCCTCAGGGGGCAGTGAAGGCTACACCTTC. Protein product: CASSSSGGSEGYTF.